The 14 T cell receptor beta chains below were found in one sample sequenced in a study of shared clonotypes between healthy human individuals (dated by TCRdb to 2019 to 2021). The receptor library was made with the immunoSEQ multiplex PCR assay. The source is immuneACCESS, and TCRdb retained only in-frame sequences with V and J called. Part of the clones is not carried over; for the studies checked, unresolved V genes explain less than half of this, and the remainder is unexplained. The sample records 400,000 to 500,000 clones, 70% to 80% of which are singletons. Clones ranked in the top ten supply approximately 12% of the sample. The sample was PBMCs. The receptors were gathered from a middle-aged woman in good health. Some clones in this sample may be carry-over from other donors' samples.

V gene TRBV27 combines with J gene TRBJ1-4; the D gene is possibly TRBD1 (5 bases). The V gene's germline CDR1 is MNHEY and CDR2 SMNVEV (reference sequence). This CDR3 is 13 amino acids long. The V gene lost 3 bases and the J gene lost 8 bases, with 10 bases spanning the gap. The CDR3 DNA is TGTGCCAGCAGTTTCAGGGAGAGGGAAAAACTGTTTTTT. Translated: CASSFREREKLFF.

This clone was counted a single time. The rearrangement links TRBV30 to TRBJ2-1; D is undetermined. Trimming took off 2 bases at V and 8 bases at J, with 25 bases between the two ends. Germline CDR1 GTSNPN, CDR2 SVGIG (reference sequence). This CDR3 comprises 17 residues. DNA of the CDR3: TGTGCCTGGAGTCGTCGCGCAGGAAACCCGTTGGTCTATGAGCAGTTCTTC. Amino acids: CAWSRRAGNPLVYEQFF.

The chain recombines TRBV28 with TRBJ2-1; D is possibly TRBD2 (6 bases). The CDR3 totals 15 residues. Trimming left V 7 bases short and J 1 base short, with 14 bases between. Germline V CDR1 and CDR2: MDHEN, SYDVKM. The CDR3 here is CASTIGLASYNEQFF. The DNA for the CDR3 is TGTGCCAGCACAATCGGTCTAGCGTCCTACAATGAGCAGTTCTTC.

This clone was detected only a few times. The chain combines TRBV11-2 with TRBJ2-5, with 9 bases that match TRBD2. The V gene end was trimmed by 2 bases and the J gene end by 4 bases; junction bases not matched to a gene: 14. CDR3 size: 18 residues. Germline CDR1 reads SGHAT; CDR2 reads FQNNGV. Here the CDR3 DNA reads TGTGCCAGCAGCTTAAAGGGAAGCGGGAGGCTGGGCGGAGAGACCCAGTACTTC. The encoded protein is CASSLKGSGRLGGETQYF.

This sequence joins TRBV6-6 and TRBJ1-3; TRBD1 is a possible D gene (5 bases). The V gene's germline CDR1 is MNHNY and CDR2 SVGAGI (reference sequence). Trimming took off 2 bases at V and 0 bases at J, with 8 bases between the two ends. This CDR3 has 15 amino acids. CDR3 coding DNA: TGTGCCAGCAGTTACGGGGACCTCTCTGGAAACACCATATATTTT. It yields the protein CASSYGDLSGNTIYF.

The CDR3 coding sequence is TGCGCCAGCAGCCAAGATCTTCTAGGCGGTAACACCTACGAGCAGTACTTC. Encoded protein: CASSQDLLGGNTYEQYF. This chain uses TRBV4-3 with TRBJ2-7; no firm D call. Germline V gene lookup returns CDR1 LGHNA and CDR2 YSLEER. V lost 0 bases and J 2 bases, leaving 17 bases between the germline ends. The CDR3 length is 17 residues.

This clone was counted only a few times. This chain uses TRBV7-2 with TRBJ2-5; 10 positions agree with TRBD2. The germline gives CDR1 SGHTA, CDR2 FQGNSA. V was pared by 4 bases and J by 5 bases, with 4 bases of the junction left unmatched. The CDR3 has 14 amino acids. The CDR3 region is CASSSPGLAETQYF. For the CDR3, the DNA is TGTGCCAGCAGCTCCCCGGGACTAGCGGAGACCCAGTACTTC.

The rearrangement links TRBV19 to TRBJ2-3; 13 bases align to TRBD2. V lost 6 bases and J lost 5; bases outside the gene matches: 5. Germline-derived CDR1 and CDR2 are LNHDA and SQIVND (reference sequence). The CDR3 runs to 15 residues. The chain's CDR3 is CASRRLAGGIDTQYF. The DNA for the CDR3 is TGTGCCAGTAGACGACTAGCGGGAGGCATAGATACGCAGTATTTT.

The V call is TRBV28, the J call TRBJ2-7; D gene ambiguous. CDR3 length equals 14 residues. The V gene's germline CDR1 is MDHEN and CDR2 SYDVKM. V was clipped by 2 bases and J by 2 bases, with 10 bases between them. This CDR3 reads CASSLSGETYEQYF. CDR3 in DNA: TGTGCCAGCAGTTTAAGTGGAGAAACCTACGAGCAGTACTTC.

CDR3 sequence reads: CASSLAGGFFNYGYTF. The CDR3 region has the DNA TGTGCCAGCAGCTTAGCAGGGGGCTTTTTTAACTATGGCTACACCTTC. This chain links TRBV7-9 with TRBJ1-2, with 7 positions matching TRBD1. Per germline, CDR1 SEHNR and CDR2 FQNEAQ (reference sequence). The trim removed 0 bases at V and 1 base at J, leaving 5 bases unmatched. The CDR3 has 16 amino acids. The whole variable domain, filled in from reference TRBV7-9 and TRBJ1-2, reads DTGVSQNPRHKITKRGQNVTFRCDPISEHNRLYWYRQTLGQGPEFLTYFQNEAQLEKSRLLSDRFSAERPKGSFSTLEIQRTEQGDSAMYLCASSLAGGFFNYGYTFGSGTRLTVV.

This sequence joins TRBV4-1 and TRBJ2-3; 8 nucleotides line up with TRBD1. J was trimmed by 1 base and V by 1 base; bases with no gene match: 4. Germline values: CDR1 MGHRA, CDR2 YSYEKL. This CDR3 region has 16 residues. The chain's CDR3 is CASSQVGGQGTDTQYF. The CDR3 coding sequence is TGCGCCAGCAGCCAAGTCGGGGGACAGGGCACAGATACGCAGTATTTT.

The V call is TRBV25-1, the J call TRBJ2-3; D perhaps matches TRBD2 (6 bases). Germline V gives CDR1 MGHDK, CDR2 SYGVNS. CDR3 size: 16 residues. V was clipped by 0 bases and J by 3 bases, with 13 bases between them. The chain's CDR3 is CASSEYRAGRTDTQYF. The CDR3 DNA sequence: TGTGCCAGCAGTGAATATCGGGCGGGAAGGACAGATACGCAGTATTTT.

CDR3 sequence (DNA): TGCGCCAGCAGCCAAGATTGGGCTAGATCCTACGAGCAGTACTTC. Its protein product is CASSQDWARSYEQYF. The rearrangement joins TRBV4-1 to TRBJ2-7; D is ambiguous. This CDR3 contains 15 residues. CDR1 and CDR2 from the germline V gene are MGHRA and YSYEKL. V was shortened by 0 bases and J by 1 base, with 10 bases between the two germline ends.

The CDR3 DNA sequence: TGTGCCAGTAGTATAGGCTGGGACTACGAGCAGTACTTC. Amino acid sequence: CASSIGWDYEQYF. V usage is TRBV19 and J usage is TRBJ2-7; D is unclear. The V end was cut by 1 base, the J end by 3 bases, with 7 bases between. The CDR3 runs to 13 residues. The V gene's germline CDR1 is LNHDA and CDR2 SQIVND (reference sequence).